This T cell receptor (beta chain) was sequenced for a study of Graves' ophthalmopathy and Graves' hyperthyroidism. Notes on the study in general: Ophthalmopathy and stable hyperthyroidism were discriminated by a 13-signature model, with over 85% sensitivity and 70% to 84% specificity.

CDR1 is LNHDA, CDR2 SQIVND, per germline (reference sequence). Losses at the gene ends were 7 bases for V and 3 bases for J; bases not matched to a gene: 22. The CDR3 spans 19 residues. Among the hyperthyroidism patients, all were newly diagnosed, aged 18 to 65, with under 2 months' duration. Other autoimmune diseases, uncontrolled infections, pregnancy and lactation each led to patient exclusion. For repertoire sequencing, the TCR beta CDR3 regions were amplified from RNA transcripts. RT-PCR in the first round used HTBI primers; a second-round multiplex PCR followed. TCRdb passed the multiplex PCR reads through MiXCR, listing each CDR3 protein once. The profile shows roughly 600,000 distinct CDR3 sequences, 35% to 45% of them singletons. The table lists this clonotype with a few counts. What it binds is unknown.

The rearrangement joins TRBV19 to TRBJ1-2, with 8 positions matching TRBD1. This clonotype originated in an adult man with Graves' hyperthyroidism. Material: peripheral blood or thyroid tissue (not recorded which). This CDR3 is CASTTSSVPDRAIYYGYTF. CDR3 bases: TGTGCCAGTACCACATCGTCTGTCCCGGACAGGGCCATTTACTATGGCTACACCTTC.